This T cell receptor (beta chain) derives from a study of type 1 regulatory T cells. About the research overall: T-allo10 is a Tr1-enriched, alloantigen-specific CD4 T cell product made in vitro.

TCRdb fed the reads into MiXCR, producing one record per CDR3 protein. The repertoire holds under 75,000 distinct CDR3 sequences, with roughly 20% as singletons. Points on this clonotype: Its specificity is unknown.

In germline, CDR1 is DFQATT, CDR2 SNEGSKA (reference sequence). V lost 0 bases to trimming and J lost 4 bases; unmatched junction nucleotides: 2. The CDR3 is 14 residues long. Overall study findings and caveats: Tr1 cells had a more restricted TCR repertoire than non-Tr1 cells.

Input material: cultured type 1 regulatory T (Tr1) cells, either the whole culture or a sorted fraction (not recorded which). This sequence was found in a human donor in good health. V and J are TRBV20-1 and TRBJ2-5; 10 bases are a match to TRBD2. Written as DNA, the CDR3 is TGCAGTGCTAGAGATTCTAGCGGGAGAGAGACCCAGTACTTC. This translates into CSARDSSGRETQYF.